This TCR beta chain emerged from a study of blood T cell repertoires in COVID-19. Turning to the study itself: Acute-phase and convalescent COVID-19 samples originated in the United States, Italy and Spain.

This CDR3 is 18 amino acids long. Germline V gives CDR1 MGHRA, CDR2 YSYEKL. Trimming at V came to 4 bases and at J to 4 bases, leaving 14 bases not matched to a gene. The study drew participants aged roughly 18 to 95 years from about two dozen US areas. The assay was immunoSEQ multiplex PCR, and TCRdb's table has in-frame clones only and misses some. This repertoire shows around 300,000 clones, about nine tenths found once; its top ten account for 1.5% to 2%. The chain has TRBV4-1 and TRBJ1-2, with 11 positions matching TRBD1. This receptor was taken from a woman aged 40 to 50 who had recovered from COVID-19. The sample was PBMCs or T cells enriched from blood (not recorded which). CDR3 nucleotides: TGCGCCAGCAGCCCTACACCCGGGACAGGGGGGTCGAGCTATGGCTACACCTTC. It specifies CASSPTPGTGGSSYGYTF.